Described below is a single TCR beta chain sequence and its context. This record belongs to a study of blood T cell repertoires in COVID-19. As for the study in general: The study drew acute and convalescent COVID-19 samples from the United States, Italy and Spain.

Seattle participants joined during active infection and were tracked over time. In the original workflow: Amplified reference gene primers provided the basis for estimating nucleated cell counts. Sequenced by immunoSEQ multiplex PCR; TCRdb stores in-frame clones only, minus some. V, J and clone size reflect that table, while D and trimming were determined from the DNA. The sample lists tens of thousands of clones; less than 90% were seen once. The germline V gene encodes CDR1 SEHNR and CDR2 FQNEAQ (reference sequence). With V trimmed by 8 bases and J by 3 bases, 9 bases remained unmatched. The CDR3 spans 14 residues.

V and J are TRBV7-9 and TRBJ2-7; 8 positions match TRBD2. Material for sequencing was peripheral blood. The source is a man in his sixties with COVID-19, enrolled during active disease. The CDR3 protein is CASATGTRVYEQYF. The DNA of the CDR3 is TGTGCCAGCGCGACCGGGACTAGAGTCTACGAGCAGTACTTC.